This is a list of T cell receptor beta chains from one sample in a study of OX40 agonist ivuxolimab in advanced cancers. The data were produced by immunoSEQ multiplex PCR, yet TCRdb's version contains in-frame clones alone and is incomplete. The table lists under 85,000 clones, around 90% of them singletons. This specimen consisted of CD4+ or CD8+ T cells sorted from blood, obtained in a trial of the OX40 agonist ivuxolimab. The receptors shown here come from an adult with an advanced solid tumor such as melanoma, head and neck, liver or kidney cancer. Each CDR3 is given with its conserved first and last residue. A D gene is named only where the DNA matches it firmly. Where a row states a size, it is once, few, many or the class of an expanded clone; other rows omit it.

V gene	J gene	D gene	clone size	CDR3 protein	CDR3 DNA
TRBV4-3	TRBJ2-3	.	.	CASSQDYRELNTQYF	TGCGCCAGCAGCCAAGATTACCGGGAACTCAATACGCAGTATTTT
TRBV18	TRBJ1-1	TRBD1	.	CASSPTYTAGTGRMNTEAFF	TGTGCCAGCTCACCCACCTACACCGCCGGGACAGGGAGAATGAACACTGAAGCTTTCTTT
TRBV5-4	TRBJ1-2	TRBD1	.	CASSNPGTGINYGYTF	TGTGCCAGCAGCAATCCCGGGACAGGGATTAACTATGGCTACACCTTC
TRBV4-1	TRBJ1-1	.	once	CASSQGPTAPEAFF	TGCGCCAGCAGCCAAGGTCCGACGGCCCCTGAAGCTTTCTTT
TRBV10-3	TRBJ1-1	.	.	CAISRDVENTEAFF	TGTGCCATCAGCCGCGACGTTGAGAACACTGAAGCTTTCTTT
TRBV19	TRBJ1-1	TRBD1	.	CASSHGQGTNTEAFF	TGTGCCAGTAGCCACGGACAGGGAACGAACACTGAAGCTTTCTTT
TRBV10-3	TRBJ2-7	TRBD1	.	CAINRDRGLYEQYF	TGTGCCATCAACCGGGACAGGGGGCTCTACGAGCAGTACTTC
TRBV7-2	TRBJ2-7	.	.	CASSPEFRGVYEQYF	TGTGCCAGCAGCCCCGAATTTAGGGGCGTTTACGAGCAGTACTTC
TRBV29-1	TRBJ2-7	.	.	CSVLQRGQLNEQYF	TGCAGCGTGCTTCAACGGGGGCAGTTAAACGAGCAGTACTTC
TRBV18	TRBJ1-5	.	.	CASSRAPGDSNQPQHF	TGTGCCAGCTCACGGGCCCCCGGGGATAGCAATCAGCCCCAGCATTTT
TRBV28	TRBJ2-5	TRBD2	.	CASSSSGGARETQYF	TGTGCCAGCAGTTCTAGCGGGGGGGCAAGAGAGACCCAGTACTTC
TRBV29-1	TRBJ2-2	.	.	CSVEDRRGQETGELFF	TGCAGCGTTGAAGATCGGAGGGGGCAGGAAACCGGGGAGCTGTTTTTT
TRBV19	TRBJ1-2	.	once	CASRQGSYGYTF	TGTGCCAGTAGGCAGGGCAGCTATGGCTACACCTTC
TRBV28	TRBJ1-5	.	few	CASSLGQGHEPQHF	TGTGCCAGCAGTTTGGGGCAGGGTCATGAGCCCCAGCATTTT
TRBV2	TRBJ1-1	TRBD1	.	CASSPNRGMNTEAFF	TGTGCCAGCAGCCCAAACAGGGGAATGAACACTGAAGCTTTCTTT
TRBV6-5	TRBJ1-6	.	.	CASRPDGGSSPLHF	TGTGCCAGCAGACCCGACGGGGGCTCTTCACCCCTCCACTTT
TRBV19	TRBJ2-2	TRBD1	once	CASRTRTGVAAGELFF	TGTGCCAGTAGGACTAGGACAGGGGTGGCCGCCGGGGAGCTGTTTTTT
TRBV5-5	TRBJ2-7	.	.	CASSLEVSSYEQYF	TGTGCCAGCAGCTTGGAGGTGAGCTCCTACGAGCAGTACTTC
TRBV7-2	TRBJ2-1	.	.	CASSLFRAEQFF	TGTGCCAGCAGCTTATTCCGGGCCGAGCAGTTCTTC
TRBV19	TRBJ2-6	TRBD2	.	CASSPNSGGPPGANVLTF	TGTGCCAGTAGCCCGAATAGCGGGGGCCCTCCTGGGGCCAACGTCCTGACTTTC
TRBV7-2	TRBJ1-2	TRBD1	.	CASSQDRENGYTF	TGTGCCAGCAGCCAAGACAGGGAGAATGGCTACACCTTC
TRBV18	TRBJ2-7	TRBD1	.	CASSLGTGSSYEQYF	TGTGCCAGCTCACTAGGGACAGGGAGCTCCTACGAGCAGTACTTC
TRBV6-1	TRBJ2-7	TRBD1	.	CASSGRPGTGVYEQYF	TGTGCCAGCAGTGGACGACCCGGGACAGGGGTCTACGAGCAGTACTTC
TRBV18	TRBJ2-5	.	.	CASSPPIRGGQETQYF	TGTGCCAGCTCACCACCGATCAGGGGGGGCCAAGAGACCCAGTACTTC
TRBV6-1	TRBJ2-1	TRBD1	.	CASSDSTGPPNNEQFF	TGTGCCAGCAGTGATTCGACAGGGCCACCTAACAATGAGCAGTTCTTC
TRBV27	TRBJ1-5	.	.	CASSLDRYNQPQHF	TGTGCCAGCAGCCTCGACAGATACAATCAGCCCCAGCATTTT
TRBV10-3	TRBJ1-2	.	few	CAISERGVGKAYYGYTF	TGTGCCATCAGTGAGAGGGGGGTAGGGAAGGCCTACTATGGCTACACCTTC
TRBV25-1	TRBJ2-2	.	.	CASSERGTLRGELFF	TGTGCCAGCAGTGAACGAGGGACACTCCGGGGGGAGCTGTTTTTT
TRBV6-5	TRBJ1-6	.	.	CASSYSWASGSPLHF	TGTGCCAGCAGTTACTCGTGGGCGTCGGGCTCACCCCTCCACTTT